The 6 T cell receptor beta chains below were found in one sample sequenced in a study of blood T cell repertoires in COVID-19. The data were produced by immunoSEQ multiplex PCR, yet TCRdb's version contains in-frame clones alone and is incomplete. The profile shows some 400,000 clones, about 87% of them singletons. Sequences were obtained from peripheral blood. All receptors come from a human donor in a cohort sampled during active COVID-19.

Only one count was recorded for this clone. The rearrangement joins TRBV19 to TRBJ1-6; TRBD1 is a possible D gene (6 bases). V dropped 1 base and J dropped 8 bases, with 12 bases sitting between them. The length of the CDR3 is 15 residues. Germline CDR1 is LNHDA and CDR2 is SQIVND (reference sequence). CDR3 loop: CASSIGEPGDSPLHF. CDR3 DNA sequence: TGTGCCAGTAGTATAGGGGAGCCAGGGGATTCACCCCTCCACTTT.

The chain has TRBV19 and TRBJ2-3, with a tentative D call TRBD2 (6 bases). The germline CDR1 and CDR2 sequences are LNHDA and SQIVND (reference sequence). CDR3 length: 15 amino acids. The V gene lost 9 bases and the J gene lost 0 bases, with 16 bases spanning the gap. The chain's CDR3 is CASSSWGESTDTQYF. CDR3 coding DNA: TGTGCCAGCAGCAGTTGGGGGGAGAGCACAGATACGCAGTATTTT.

The rearrangement joins TRBV9 to TRBJ2-1; 9 positions agree with TRBD1. This CDR3 is built from 14 residues. J gave up 5 bases and V 3 bases, and 3 bases lay outside the gene matches. CDR1 is SGDLS and CDR2 is YYNGEE in the germline V gene. The CDR3 DNA reads TGTGCCAGCAGCGCCAGGACAGGGGACAATGAGCAGTTCTTC. It codes for CASSARTGDNEQFF.

This rearrangement joins TRBV28 to TRBJ2-6; 7 bases are a match to TRBD2. Germline lookup yields CDR1 MDHEN and CDR2 SYDVKM. There are 17 residues in the CDR3. V gave up 8 bases and J gave up 4 bases; unmatched junction bases: 14. The chain's CDR3 is CASRPGLFSYGANVLTF. The CDR3 DNA follows: TGTGCCAGCCGACCGGGACTATTCTCATACGGGGCCAACGTCCTGACTTTC.

Only one count was recorded for this clone. The chain carries TRBV2 and TRBJ2-6; TRBD2 matches at 7 bases. This CDR3 is built from 15 residues. V was pared by 8 bases and J by 2 bases, with 6 bases of the junction left unmatched. Germline values: CDR1 SNHLY, CDR2 FYNNEI. CDR3 sequence reads: CASRGDGAGANVLTF. DNA for the CDR3: TGTGCCAGCCGGGGGGACGGGGCTGGGGCCAACGTCCTGACTTTC.

J is TRBJ2-1 and V is TRBV15; 11 bases line up with TRBD1. The germline gives CDR1 LNHNV, CDR2 YYDKDF (reference sequence). The CDR3 covers 15 residues. V lost 5 bases and J lost 10; bases outside the gene matches: 10. CDR3 sequence: CATSFFSGTGGEQFF. The CDR3 DNA reads as TGTGCCACCAGCTTTTTCTCCGGGACAGGGGGAGAGCAGTTCTTC. The entire variable domain, with the rest obtained from reference TRBV15 and TRBJ2-1, is as follows: DAMVIQNPRYQVTQFGKPVTLSCSQTLNHNVMYWYQQKSSQAPKLLFHYYDKDFNNEADTPDNFQSRRPNTSFCFLDIRSPGLGDTAMYLCATSFFSGTGGEQFFGPGTRLTVL.